This paragraph reports one TCR beta chain. This clonotype was seen ten or more times. It lacks a known antigen. No quality values exist for individual bases; no much larger clone is one base distant. This sample is drawn from a study of T-cell reconstitution after alpha-beta-depleted transplantation in children (dated by TCRdb to between 2015 and 2016). About the study as a whole: The study quantitatively tracked T-cell immune reconstitution after TCRalphabeta/CD19-depleted allogeneic hematopoietic cell transplantation in children using TCR repertoire profiling. On the study overall, not on this receptor specifically: The apparently early alphabetaT-cell count recovery about two months after transplant was reportedly dependent on only several hundred rapidly expanded clones derived from non-depleted graft cells. In some patients, the high TCRbeta diversity seen at day 60 was put down to recipient T cells and intrathymic progenitors that had survived conditioning. The frequencies of hyperexpanded clones fell over the following months, and after one year, T-cell counts and TCRbeta diversity were mostly attributed to newly produced T cells.

What the treatment or condition label conveys for this sample: allogeneic hematopoietic cell transplantation with graft depleted of TCRalphabeta T cells and CD19 B cells. The transplant recipients were children given TCRalphabeta/CD19-depleted allogeneic hematopoietic cell grafts. Library prep was done by PCR. These reads were obtained on an Illumina HiSeq 2500. TCR libraries were prepared with molecular barcoding, using unique molecular identifiers to normalize TCRbeta repertoire quantification. The public reads were run again by TCRdb, first through fastp at Q25 and then through MiXCR, and only productive beta chains were kept. Rows merge per CDR3 protein into single entries with the most common DNA and genes. The sample yields around 440,000 distinct CDR3 sequences; about 10% were counted once. The top ten clones comprise 2% to 2.5% of the sample. Inclusive of the bounding cysteine and phenylalanine, the CDR3 is 15 residues long. Only the CDR3 part of the read is kept: 45 bases, read in frame from the first base. Trimming removed 3 bases from V and 6 bases from J, leaving 15 bases between the germline ends.

The rearrangement combines TRBV12-3 or TRBV12-4 with TRBJ2-1, with TRBD2 tentatively as D gene (5 bases match). The sequence came from a child aged 2-9 years with inherited bone marrow failure, due to receive a stem cell transplant. This specimen consisted of PBMCs, obtained before TCRalphabeta/CD19-depleted stem cell transplant. The DNA is TGTGCCAGCAGTTTGGACTCCTCAGTTATCAATGAGCAGTTCTTC. It translates as CASSLDSSVINEQFF.